A single sample is the source of the 19 T cell receptor beta chains below, sequenced in a study of identical twins. MiXCR, applied by TCRdb to the 5' RACE reads, yields one record per CDR3 protein. The repertoire holds 220,000 or so distinct CDR3 sequences, with 5.5% to 8% as singletons. The same specimen was also included in a second study, on yellow fever vaccine responses in identical twins.

The sample taken for sequencing was memory (CD45RO+) T cells sorted from blood. Receptor source: a woman between 18 and 30 years old in good health.

CDR3 in DNA: TGTGCCAGCAGCCAAGCAGGATGGAGCACAGATACGCAGTATTTT. Protein sequence: CASSQAGWSTDTQYF. The J gene is TRBJ2-3, the V gene TRBV3-1; D gene uncertain. The CDR3 runs 15 residues. Trimming shortened V by 1 base and J by 0 bases, and 8 bases separated the two germline ends. CDR1 and CDR2 from the germline V gene are LGHDT and YNNKEL (reference sequence).

This chain links TRBV20-1 with TRBJ2-3, with D perhaps matching TRBD2 (6 bases). Germline CDR1 and CDR2: DFQATT and SNEGSKA (reference sequence). Trimming removed 0 bases at V and 5 bases at J, with 9 bases between. CDR3 length: 13 amino acids. The DNA of the CDR3 is TGCAGTGCTAGAGAAACAGCGGGAGATACGCAGTATTTT. It specifies CSARETAGDTQYF.

The rearrangement links TRBV6-5 to TRBJ2-3; D gene ambiguous. The CDR3 runs 15 residues. CDR1 MNHEY and CDR2 SVGAGI come from the germline V gene. V lost 0 bases and J lost 7, with 14 bases in between. CDR3 coding DNA: TGTGCCAGCAGTTACTCGGCCTCCACCGGTTATACGCAGTATTTT. Its protein product is CASSYSASTGYTQYF.

This clonotype was picked up many times. The V call is TRBV5-1, the J call TRBJ2-3; 8 bases match TRBD2. J gave up 2 bases and V 2 bases, and 4 bases lay outside the gene matches. Germline CDR1 is SGHRS and CDR2 is YFSETQ. This CDR3 comprises 15 residues. The CDR3 protein is CASSFSGIPTDTQYF. The CDR3 region has the DNA TGCGCCAGCAGCTTTAGCGGGATCCCCACAGATACGCAGTATTTT.

V and J are TRBV4-1 and TRBJ2-1; D remains ambiguous. The CDR3 runs to 15 residues. V gave up 0 bases and J gave up 0 bases, with 6 bases separating them. Germline V lookup: CDR1 MGHRA, CDR2 YSYEKL. The CDR3 DNA follows: TGCGCCAGCAGCCAAGACTCCTACTCCTACAATGAGCAGTTCTTC. As protein: CASSQDSYSYNEQFF.

The sample holds many counts of this clonotype. The CDR3 sequence: CASSSGTGFSNQPQHF. The DNA of the CDR3 is TGTGCCAGCAGCTCCGGGACAGGGTTTAGCAATCAGCCCCAGCATTTT. The rearrangement joins TRBV7-9 to TRBJ1-5, with 9 bases lining up with TRBD1. The germline V gene has CDR1 SEHNR and CDR2 FQNEAQ (reference sequence). CDR3 length: 16 residues. Trimming took 4 bases from V and 0 from J; bases not matched to a gene: 4.

This clonotype has only a few counts. This sequence joins TRBV7-9 and TRBJ2-2; D unclear. From germline, CDR1 is SEHNR and CDR2 FQNEAQ (reference sequence). The CDR3 is 14 amino acids. The ends were cut back, 10 bases at V and 2 bases at J, with 14 bases in the middle. CDR3 region: CATKLGSNTGELFF. CDR3 DNA: TGTGCCACCAAATTGGGGTCCAACACCGGGGAGCTGTTTTTT.

In this sample, this clonotype turned up a few times. This chain connects TRBV6-4 to TRBJ2-2; a possible D gene is TRBD2 (6 bases). V was pared by 3 bases and J by 4 bases, with 12 bases between. CDR3 length equals 15 residues. Per germline, CDR1 MRHNA and CDR2 SNTAGT. The CDR3 is CASSETGDGTGELFF. DNA of the CDR3: TGTGCCAGCAGTGAGACGGGGGACGGCACCGGGGAGCTGTTTTTT.

This clonotype was observed at least ten times. The chain has TRBV5-6 and TRBJ1-2; D is uncertain. The CDR3 is 10 residues long. V was clipped by 0 bases and J by 8 bases, with 2 bases between them. CDR1 and CDR2 from the germline V gene are SGHDT and YYEEEE. CDR3 amino acids: CASSLVGYTF. CDR3 DNA: TGTGCCAGCAGCTTGGTCGGCTACACCTTC.

This clonotype showed up many times. The chain's CDR3 is CASSLLGGGSTDTQYF. The CDR3 nucleotides are TGTGCCAGCAGCCTCCTGGGGGGCGGAAGCACAGATACGCAGTATTTT. The genes are TRBV12-3 or TRBV12-4 and TRBJ2-3; D is tentatively TRBD1 or TRBD2 (6 bases each). V shed 6 bases and J shed 0 bases, with 16 bases lying between them. The CDR3 length is 16 residues.

A few counts support this clonotype. The chain has TRBV20-1 and TRBJ2-7; tentative D call: TRBD2 (6 bases). V lost 6 bases to trimming and J lost 7 bases, with 22 bases between them. This CDR3 is 14 amino acids long. In germline, CDR1 is DFQATT, CDR2 SNEGSKA (reference sequence). The CDR3 reads CSAKGLYLGGEQYV. Written as DNA, the CDR3 is TGCAGTGCGAAGGGACTCTACTTAGGAGGGGAGCAGTACGTC.

This clonotype occurred many times. The CDR3 coding sequence is TGCGCCAGCAGCTTGTCATGGAGTTCCTACAATGAGCAGTTCTTC. It translates to CASSLSWSSYNEQFF. The V call is TRBV5-1, the J call TRBJ2-1; D not certain. In germline, CDR1 is SGHRS, CDR2 YFSETQ. The CDR3 extends over 15 amino acids. The ends were cut back, 1 base at V and 1 base at J, with 9 bases in the middle.

This clonotype was seen a handful of times. This chain links TRBV6-4 with TRBJ2-1; D gene ambiguous. This CDR3 region has 13 residues. Germline CDR1 is MRHNA and CDR2 is SNTAGT. The V and J ends lost 5 bases and 10 bases respectively, with 15 bases between them. The CDR3 region is CASSNTLFGEQFF. CDR3 bases: TGTGCCAGCAGTAACACGCTTTTTGGAGAGCAGTTCTTC.

The table lists this clonotype with many counts. The rearrangement uses TRBV28 and TRBJ2-1; perhaps TRBD2 as D (6 bases). The CDR3 is 15 amino acids. Trimming took off 7 bases at V and 4 bases at J, with 17 bases between the two ends. Per germline, CDR1 MDHEN and CDR2 SYDVKM. CDR3 bases: TGTGCCAGCATCCGTTGGGAGGCGCCATACAATGAGCAGTTCTTC. It codes for CASIRWEAPYNEQFF. Combining the CDR3 with reference TRBV28 and TRBJ2-1 gives the whole variable domain DVKVTQSSRYLVKRTGEKVFLECVQDMDHENMFWYRQDPGLGLRLIYFSYDVKMKEKGDIPEGYSVSREKKERFSLILESASTNQTSMYLCASIRWEAPYNEQFFGPGTRLTVL.

This clonotype was seen a few times. This CDR3 reads CASSLPSARPLKETQYF. CDR3 sequence (DNA): TGTGCCAGCAGTCTACCTTCTGCTAGACCTCTTAAAGAGACCCAGTACTTC. The chain carries TRBV28 and TRBJ2-5; unclear D gene. CDR1 is MDHEN, CDR2 SYDVKM, per germline. The CDR3 runs 17 residues. The V and J ends lost 5 bases and 3 bases respectively, with 22 bases between them.

This clonotype was counted ten times or more. The chain uses TRBV11-2 and TRBJ2-3; TRBD2 matches at 9 bases. This CDR3 spans 16 amino acids. Trimming at V came to 0 bases and at J to 2 bases, leaving 3 bases not matched to a gene. Per the germline V gene, CDR1 is SGHAT and CDR2 is FQNNGV. Written as DNA, the CDR3 is TGTGCCAGCAGCTTAGATTCTAGCGGGGTCACAGATACGCAGTATTTT. This gives the protein CASSLDSSGVTDTQYF. The whole variable domain, filled in from reference TRBV11-2 and TRBJ2-3, reads EAGVAQSPRYKIIEKRQSVAFWCNPISGHATLYWYQQILGQGPKLLIQFQNNGVVDDSQLPKDRFSAERLKGVDSTLKIQPAKLEDSAVYLCASSLDSSGVTDTQYFGPGTRLTVL.

This clonotype was picked up a small number of times. This sequence joins TRBV25-1 and TRBJ2-7; D not resolved. Germline CDR1 MGHDK, CDR2 SYGVNS. The V gene lost 9 bases and the J gene lost 7 bases, with 10 bases spanning the gap. The CDR3 loop spans 10 amino acids. The CDR3 nucleotides are TGTGCCAGTGGCGAGTGGGAGCAGTACTTC. As protein: CASGEWEQYF.

This chain connects TRBV12-3 or TRBV12-4 to TRBJ2-1; D remains ambiguous. The V and J ends lost 3 bases and 14 bases respectively, with 17 bases between them. The CDR3 has 13 amino acids. In DNA, the CDR3 is TGTGCCAGCAGTTTTCGAGATTCGGGTTTAGAGTTCTTC. Translated: CASSFRDSGLEFF.

This clonotype was observed a few times. This sequence joins TRBV11-3 and TRBJ2-1; a possible D gene is TRBD2 (6 bases). The CDR3 is 17 amino acids. The germline V and J ends were trimmed by 5 bases and 4 bases, with 21 bases remaining between them. The germline V gene encodes CDR1 SGHNT and CDR2 YENEEA. The CDR3 reads CASSLGSSGLLYNEQFF. CDR3 DNA sequence: TGTGCCAGCAGCCTGGGGAGTAGCGGTCTCCTTTACAATGAGCAGTTCTTC.